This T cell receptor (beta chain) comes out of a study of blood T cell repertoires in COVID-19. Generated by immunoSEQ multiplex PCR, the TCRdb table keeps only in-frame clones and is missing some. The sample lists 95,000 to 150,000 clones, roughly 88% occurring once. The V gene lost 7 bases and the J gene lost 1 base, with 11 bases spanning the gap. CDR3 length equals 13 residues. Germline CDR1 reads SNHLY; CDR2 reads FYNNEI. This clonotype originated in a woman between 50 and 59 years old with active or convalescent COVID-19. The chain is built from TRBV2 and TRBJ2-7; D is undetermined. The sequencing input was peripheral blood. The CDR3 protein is CASTLDGSYEQYF. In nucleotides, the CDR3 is TGTGCCAGCACCTTAGACGGGTCCTACGAGCAGTACTTC. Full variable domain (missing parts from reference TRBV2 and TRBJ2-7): EPEVTQTPSHQVTQMGQEVILRCVPISNHLYFYWYRQILGQKVEFLVSFYNNEISEKSEIFDDQFSVERPDGSNFTLKIRSTKLEDSAMYFCASTLDGSYEQYFGPGTRLTVT.